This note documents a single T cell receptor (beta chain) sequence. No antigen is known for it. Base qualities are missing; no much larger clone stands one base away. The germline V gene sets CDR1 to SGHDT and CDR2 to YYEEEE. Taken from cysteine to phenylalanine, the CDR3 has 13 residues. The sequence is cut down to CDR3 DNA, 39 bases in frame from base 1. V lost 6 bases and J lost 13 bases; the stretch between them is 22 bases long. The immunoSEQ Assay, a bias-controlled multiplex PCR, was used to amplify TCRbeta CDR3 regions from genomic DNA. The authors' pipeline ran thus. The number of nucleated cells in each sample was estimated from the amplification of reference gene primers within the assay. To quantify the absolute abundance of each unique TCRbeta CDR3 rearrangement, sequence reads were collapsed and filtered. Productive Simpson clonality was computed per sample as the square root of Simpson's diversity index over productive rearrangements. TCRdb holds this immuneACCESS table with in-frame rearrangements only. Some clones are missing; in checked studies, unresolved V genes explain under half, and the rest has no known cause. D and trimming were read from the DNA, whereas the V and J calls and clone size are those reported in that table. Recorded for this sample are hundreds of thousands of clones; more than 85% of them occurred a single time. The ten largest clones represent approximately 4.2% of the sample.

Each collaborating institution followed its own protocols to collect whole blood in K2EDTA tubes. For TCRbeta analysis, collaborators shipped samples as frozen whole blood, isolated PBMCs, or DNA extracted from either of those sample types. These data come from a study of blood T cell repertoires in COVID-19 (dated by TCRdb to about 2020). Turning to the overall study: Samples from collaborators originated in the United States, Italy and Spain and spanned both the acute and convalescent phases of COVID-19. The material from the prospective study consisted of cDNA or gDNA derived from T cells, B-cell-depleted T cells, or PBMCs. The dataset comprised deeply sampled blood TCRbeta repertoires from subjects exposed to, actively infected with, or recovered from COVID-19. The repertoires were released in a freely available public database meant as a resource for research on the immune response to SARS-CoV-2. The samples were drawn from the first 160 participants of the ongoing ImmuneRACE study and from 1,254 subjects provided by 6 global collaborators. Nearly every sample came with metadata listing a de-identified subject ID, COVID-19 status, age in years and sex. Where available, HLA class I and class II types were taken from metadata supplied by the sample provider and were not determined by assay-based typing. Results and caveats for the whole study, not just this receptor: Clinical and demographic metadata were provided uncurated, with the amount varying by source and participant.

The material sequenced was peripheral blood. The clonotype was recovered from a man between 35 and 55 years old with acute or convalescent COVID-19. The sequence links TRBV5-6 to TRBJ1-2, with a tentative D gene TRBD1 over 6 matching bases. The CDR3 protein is CASTLWPGTRGTF. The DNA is TGTGCCAGCACCCTCTGGCCGGGGACAAGGGGCACCTTC.